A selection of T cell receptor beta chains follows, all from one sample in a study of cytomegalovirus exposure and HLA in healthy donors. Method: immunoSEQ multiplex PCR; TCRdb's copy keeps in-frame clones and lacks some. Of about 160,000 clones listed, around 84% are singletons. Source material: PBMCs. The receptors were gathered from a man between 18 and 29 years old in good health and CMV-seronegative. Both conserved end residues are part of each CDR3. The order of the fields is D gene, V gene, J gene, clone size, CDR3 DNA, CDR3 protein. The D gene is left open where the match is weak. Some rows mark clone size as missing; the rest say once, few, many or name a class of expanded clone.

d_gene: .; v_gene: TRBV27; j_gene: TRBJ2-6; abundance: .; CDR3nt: TGTGCCAGCAGATCTAGCTCTGGGGCCAACGTCCTGACTTTC; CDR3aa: CASRSSSGANVLTF
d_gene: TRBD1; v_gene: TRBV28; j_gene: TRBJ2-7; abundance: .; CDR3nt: TGTGCCAGCAGCACCGGGACAGGGGTCGAGCAGTACTTC; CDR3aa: CASSTGTGVEQYF
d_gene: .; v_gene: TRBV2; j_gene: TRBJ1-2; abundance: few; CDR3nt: TGTGCCAGCAGTGATCAGCGCGGCTCCTATGGCTACACCTTC; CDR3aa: CASSDQRGSYGYTF
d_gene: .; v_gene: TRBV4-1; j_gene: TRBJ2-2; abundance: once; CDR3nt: TGCGCCAGCAGCCACCCCGGGACCGGGGAGCTGTTTTTT; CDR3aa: CASSHPGTGELFF
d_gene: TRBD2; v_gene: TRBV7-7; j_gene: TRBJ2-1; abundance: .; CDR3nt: TGTGCTAGCAGCTTATCCGGGGGGGCCGAAAATGAGCAGTTCTTC; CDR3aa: CASSLSGGAENEQFF
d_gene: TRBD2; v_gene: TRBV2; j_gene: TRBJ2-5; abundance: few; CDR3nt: TGTGCCAGCGGTCTGGGGACTAGCGGGAAATGGTTCGGAGAGACCCAGTACTTC; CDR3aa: CASGLGTSGKWFGETQYF
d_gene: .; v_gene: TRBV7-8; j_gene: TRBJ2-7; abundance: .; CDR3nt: TGTGCCAGCAGCGACCGGAGCTCCTACGAGCAGTACTTC; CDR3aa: CASSDRSSYEQYF
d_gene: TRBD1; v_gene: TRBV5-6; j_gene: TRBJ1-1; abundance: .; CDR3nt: TGTGCCAGCAGCTACTCGCCGGGACAGCATTTTGGAATGAACACTGAAGCTTTCTTT; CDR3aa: CASSYSPGQHFGMNTEAFF
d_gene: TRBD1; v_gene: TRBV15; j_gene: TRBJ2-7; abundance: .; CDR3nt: TGTGCCACCAGCAGAACGAGGACAGGCTTCTCCTACGAGCAGTACTTC; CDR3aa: CATSRTRTGFSYEQYF
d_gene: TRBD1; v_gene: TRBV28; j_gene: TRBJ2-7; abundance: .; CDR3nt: TGTGCCAGCAGTCCTAGGACAGGGCCGGACGAGCAGTACTTC; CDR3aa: CASSPRTGPDEQYF
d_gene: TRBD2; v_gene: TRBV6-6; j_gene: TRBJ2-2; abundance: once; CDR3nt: TGTGCCAGCAGCGACCCCGCCGGGGGGGGCACCGGGGAGCTGTTTTTT; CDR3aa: CASSDPAGGGTGELFF
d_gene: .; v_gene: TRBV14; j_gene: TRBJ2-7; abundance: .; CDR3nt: TGTGCCAGCAGCCCCCTGACAGGTTTGGCTCCCAACTCCTACGAGCAGTACTTC; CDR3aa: CASSPLTGLAPNSYEQYF
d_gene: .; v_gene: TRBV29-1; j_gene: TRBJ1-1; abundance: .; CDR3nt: TGCAGCGTTGACAGTGCCCTCGATATGAACACTGAAGCTTTCTTT; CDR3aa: CSVDSALDMNTEAFF
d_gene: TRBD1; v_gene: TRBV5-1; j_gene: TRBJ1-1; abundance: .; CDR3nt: TGCGCCAGCACTACGCGACAGGGGTCTACGAACACTGAAGCTTTCTTT; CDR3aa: CASTTRQGSTNTEAFF
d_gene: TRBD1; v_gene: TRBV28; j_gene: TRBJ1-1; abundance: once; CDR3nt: TGTGCCAGCACCCCAGTGGGGACAGGTTGGAGCACTGAAGCTTTCTTT; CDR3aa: CASTPVGTGWSTEAFF
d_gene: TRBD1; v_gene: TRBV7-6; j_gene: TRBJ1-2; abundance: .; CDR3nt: TGTGCCAGCAGCTTAGCACCGGGACAGGGATCGGGGGGCTACACCTTC; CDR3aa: CASSLAPGQGSGGYTF
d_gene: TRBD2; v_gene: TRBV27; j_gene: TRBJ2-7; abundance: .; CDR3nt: TGTGCCAGCCGACTAGCGGGGGGCTACGAGCAGTACTTC; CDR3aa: CASRLAGGYEQYF
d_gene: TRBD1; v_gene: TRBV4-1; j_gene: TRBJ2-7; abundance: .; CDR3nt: TGCGCCAGCAGCCAAGTTGGGGACAGTGACTACGAGCAGTACTTC; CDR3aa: CASSQVGDSDYEQYF
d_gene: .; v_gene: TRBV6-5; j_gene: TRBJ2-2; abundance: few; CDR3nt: TGTGCCAGCGGCGGAGGTAACACCGGGGAGCTGTTTTTT; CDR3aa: CASGGGNTGELFF
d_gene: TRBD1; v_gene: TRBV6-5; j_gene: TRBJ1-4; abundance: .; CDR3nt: TGTGCCAGCAGCTACACAGGGGAAGGAGGTGAAAAACTGTTTTTT; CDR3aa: CASSYTGEGGEKLFF
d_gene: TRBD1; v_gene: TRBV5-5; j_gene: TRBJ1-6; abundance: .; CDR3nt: TGTGCCAGCAGCCTGAGACAGGGGGCTTATAATTCACCCCTCCACTTT; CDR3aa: CASSLRQGAYNSPLHF
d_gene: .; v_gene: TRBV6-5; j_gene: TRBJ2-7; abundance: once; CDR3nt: TGTGCCAGCAGTTACTCGCGGAACCTCTACGAGCAGTACTTC; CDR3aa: CASSYSRNLYEQYF
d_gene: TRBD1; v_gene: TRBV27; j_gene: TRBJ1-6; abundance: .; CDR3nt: TGTGCCAGCAGTTTGTCGGGACAGGGACTGTCACCCCTCCACTTT; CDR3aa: CASSLSGQGLSPLHF
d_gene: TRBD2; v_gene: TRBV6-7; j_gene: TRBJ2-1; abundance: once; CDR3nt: TGTGCCAGCAGTGGGCGGGGGATGACCTATAACTACCCCTACAATGAGCAGTTCTTC; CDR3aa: CASSGRGMTYNYPYNEQFF
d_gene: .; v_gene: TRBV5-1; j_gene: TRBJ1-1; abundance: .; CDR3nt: TGCGCCAGCAGCTTGGTTGTGGGCCAGAACACTGAAGCTTTCTTT; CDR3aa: CASSLVVGQNTEAFF
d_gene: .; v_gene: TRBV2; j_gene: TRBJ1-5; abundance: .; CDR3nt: TGTGCCAGCAGTGGCCAGGTCGGTCAGCCCCAGCATTTT; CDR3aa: CASSGQVGQPQHF
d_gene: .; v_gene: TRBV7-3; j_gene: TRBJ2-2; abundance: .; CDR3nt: TGTGCCAGCAGCTTAAACAGGGGAGGAACCGGGGAGCTGTTTTTT; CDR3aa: CASSLNRGGTGELFF
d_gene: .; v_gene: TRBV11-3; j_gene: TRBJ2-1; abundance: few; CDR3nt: TGTGCCAGCAGCGCCTCAACAGGGATCGTGTCCTACAATGAGCAGTTCTTC; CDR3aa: CASSASTGIVSYNEQFF
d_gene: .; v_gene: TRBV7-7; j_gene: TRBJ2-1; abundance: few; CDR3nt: TGTGCCAGCAGCTTCAACTCCCTCAATGAGCAGTTCTTC; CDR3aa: CASSFNSLNEQFF
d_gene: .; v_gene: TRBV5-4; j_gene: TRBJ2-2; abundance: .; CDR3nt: TGTGCCAGCGTGGAGGTGAACACCGGGGAGCTGTTTTTT; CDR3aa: CASVEVNTGELFF
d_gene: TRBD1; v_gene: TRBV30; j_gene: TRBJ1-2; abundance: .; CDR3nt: TGTGCCTGGAGTGTTGGTTACAGGGGGTATGGCTACACCTTC; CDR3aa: CAWSVGYRGYGYTF
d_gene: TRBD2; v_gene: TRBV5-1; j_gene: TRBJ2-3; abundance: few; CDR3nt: TGCGCCAGCAGCCCCGGGGGGGCGAATAATGGGCTAGGCCCTCCCACAGATACGCAGTATTTT; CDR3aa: CASSPGGANNGLGPPTDTQYF
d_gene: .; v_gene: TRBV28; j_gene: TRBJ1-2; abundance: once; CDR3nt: TGTGCCAGCAGACCCGCAGGGGTGGTTTATGGCTACACCTTC; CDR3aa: CASRPAGVVYGYTF
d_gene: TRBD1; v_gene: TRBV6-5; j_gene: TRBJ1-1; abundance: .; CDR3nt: TGTGCCAGCAGTTACGCAACAGGGGGCGTTCGGCGGGCTTTCTTT; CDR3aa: CASSYATGGVRRAFF
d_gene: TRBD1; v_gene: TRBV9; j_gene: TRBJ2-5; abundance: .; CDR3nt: TGTGCCAGCAGCCTGACAGGGCGGAGAAGTGGAAAACAAGAGACCCAGTACTTC; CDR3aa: CASSLTGRRSGKQETQYF
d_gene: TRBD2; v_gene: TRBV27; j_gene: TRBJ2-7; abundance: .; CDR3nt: TGTGCCAGCAGATGGGGCGGGAGGGATCCTTGGTACGAGCAGTACTTC; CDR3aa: CASRWGGRDPWYEQYF
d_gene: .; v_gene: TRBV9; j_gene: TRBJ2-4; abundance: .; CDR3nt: TGTGCCAGCAGCCCCACTGGAGCCCTAGCCAAAAACATTCAGTACTTC; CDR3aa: CASSPTGALAKNIQYF
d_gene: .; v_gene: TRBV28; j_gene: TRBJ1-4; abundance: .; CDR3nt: TGTGCCAGCAGTTTATACCAGGACGGAGGAGGTGAAAAACTGTTTTTT; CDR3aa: CASSLYQDGGGEKLFF
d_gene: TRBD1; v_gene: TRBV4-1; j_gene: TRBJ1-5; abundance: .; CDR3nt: TGCGCCAGCAGCCAAACAGGGGGCAGGCAGCCCCAGCATTTT; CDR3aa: CASSQTGGRQPQHF
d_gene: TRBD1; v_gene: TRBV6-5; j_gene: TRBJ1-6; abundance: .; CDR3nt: TGTGCCAGCAGTTACTCGGACAGGGATAATTCACCCCTCCACTTT; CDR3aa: CASSYSDRDNSPLHF
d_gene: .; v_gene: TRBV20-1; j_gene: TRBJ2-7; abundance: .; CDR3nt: TGCAGTGCTAGTCTAGATACCGAGCAGTACTTC; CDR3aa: CSASLDTEQYF
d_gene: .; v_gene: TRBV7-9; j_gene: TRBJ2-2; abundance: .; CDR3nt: TGTGCCAGCAGCTTAGCGCAACAGACGAACACCGGGGAGCTGTTTTTT; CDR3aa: CASSLAQQTNTGELFF
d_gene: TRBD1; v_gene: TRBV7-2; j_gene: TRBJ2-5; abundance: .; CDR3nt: TGTGCCAGCAGCTTGTCCGGGACAGGGGAAGAGACCCAGTACTTC; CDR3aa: CASSLSGTGEETQYF
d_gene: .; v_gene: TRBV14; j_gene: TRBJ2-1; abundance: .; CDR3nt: TGTGCCAGCAGCCAAGGGGCGGGCGAGCAGTTCTTC; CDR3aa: CASSQGAGEQFF
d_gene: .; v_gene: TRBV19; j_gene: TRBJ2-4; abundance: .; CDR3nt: TGTGCCAGTAGTACCCCGGGAGAGGCCAAAAACATTCAGTACTTC; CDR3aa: CASSTPGEAKNIQYF
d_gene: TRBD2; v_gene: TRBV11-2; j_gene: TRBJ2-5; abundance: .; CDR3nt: TGTGCCAGCAGCTTAGGGCTGACTAGCGAGGAGATACGGGAGACCCAGTACTTC; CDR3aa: CASSLGLTSEEIRETQYF
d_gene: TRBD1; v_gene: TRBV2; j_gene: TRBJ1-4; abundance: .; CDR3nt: TGTGCCAGCGGGACGGGACAGGGGGGCCGCGAGGGATTTAGACTGTTTTTT; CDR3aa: CASGTGQGGREGFRLFF
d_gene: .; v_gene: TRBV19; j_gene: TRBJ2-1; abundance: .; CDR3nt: TGTGCCAGTAGTACGACTGGTAATGAGCAGTTCTTC; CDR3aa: CASSTTGNEQFF
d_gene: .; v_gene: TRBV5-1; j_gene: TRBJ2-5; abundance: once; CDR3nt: TGCGCCAGCAGCTCCTACCCGGAAGAGACCCAGTACTTC; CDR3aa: CASSSYPEETQYF
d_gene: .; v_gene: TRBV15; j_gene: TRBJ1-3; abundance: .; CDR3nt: TGTGCCACCAGCAGGGAACAGGTCTTCTCTGGAAACACCATATATTTT; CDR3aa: CATSREQVFSGNTIYF
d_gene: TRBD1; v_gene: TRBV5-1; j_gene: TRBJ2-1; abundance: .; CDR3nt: TGCGCCAGCAGCTTGGGGCAGGGCGGGACAGGACGTCGTGAGCAGTTCTTC; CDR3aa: CASSLGQGGTGRREQFF
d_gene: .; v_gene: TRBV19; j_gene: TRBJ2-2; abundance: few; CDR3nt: TGTGCCAGTCAGACCGGGAACACCAACACCGGGGAGCTGTTTTTT; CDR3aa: CASQTGNTNTGELFF
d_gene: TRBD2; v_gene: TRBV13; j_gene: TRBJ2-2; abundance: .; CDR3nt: TGTGCCAGCAGCCCGCTGGCTAGCGGGGGGACCGGGGAGCTGTTTTTT; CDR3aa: CASSPLASGGTGELFF
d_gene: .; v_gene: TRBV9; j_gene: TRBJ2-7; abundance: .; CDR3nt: TGTGCCAGCAGCGGGTGGGGGGGGCCACGCTCCTACGAGCAGTACTTC; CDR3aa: CASSGWGGPRSYEQYF
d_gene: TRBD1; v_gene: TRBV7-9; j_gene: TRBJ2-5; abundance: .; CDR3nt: TGTGCCAGCAGCAACAGGGGGCAAGAGACCCAGTACTTC; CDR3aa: CASSNRGQETQYF
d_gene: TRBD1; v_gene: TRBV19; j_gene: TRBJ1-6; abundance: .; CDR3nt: TGTGCCAGTAGTGCGGACAGGGGGCGTTCACCCCTCCACTTT; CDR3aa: CASSADRGRSPLHF
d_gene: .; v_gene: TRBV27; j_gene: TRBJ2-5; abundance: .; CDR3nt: TGTGCCAGCAGTTTAGTGGGCCCCGAGACCCAGTACTTC; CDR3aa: CASSLVGPETQYF
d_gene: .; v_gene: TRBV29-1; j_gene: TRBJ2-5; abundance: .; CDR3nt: TGCAGCGTTGAAGGTGTGACAGTCCAAGAGACCCAGTACTTC; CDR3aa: CSVEGVTVQETQYF
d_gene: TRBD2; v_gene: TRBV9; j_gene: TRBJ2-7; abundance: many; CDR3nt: TGTGCCAGCAGCGTAGGCGCAGTCGACAGTCGACTTACTAGCGGGGAGCCCTACGAGCAGTACTTC; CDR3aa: CASSVGAVDSRLTSGEPYEQYF